The 32 T cell receptor beta chains below were found in one sample sequenced in a study of blood T cell repertoires in COVID-19. The data were produced by immunoSEQ multiplex PCR, yet TCRdb's version contains in-frame clones alone and is incomplete. Altogether about 19,000 clones are present, about 86% being singletons, with the ten largest covering 11%. The sequencing sample was made of peripheral blood. Every receptor here comes from a human donor in a cohort sampled during active COVID-19.

This chain links TRBV4-3 with TRBJ2-2; 10 bases align to TRBD2. The CDR3 covers 18 residues. Unmatched junction bases numbered 8, after V lost 2 bases and J lost 2 bases. Germline V CDR1 and CDR2: LGHNA, YSLEER. CDR3 loop: CASSQLFRTSGNTGELFF. CDR3 nucleotides: TGCGCCAGCAGCCAACTATTCCGGACTAGCGGAAACACCGGGGAGCTGTTTTTT.

The rearrangement links TRBV27 to TRBJ1-6; D uncertain. Germline values: CDR1 MNHEY, CDR2 SMNVEV (reference sequence). With 3 bases removed from V and 1 base from J, the gap between germline ends came to 16 bases. The CDR3 covers 18 residues. The CDR3 DNA reads TGTGCCAGCAGTTTGGCAGTTCGGAGTGGGTCCTATAATTCACCCCTCCACTTT. Translated, it gives CASSLAVRSGSYNSPLHF.

A few counts support this clone. The rearrangement joins TRBV5-1 to TRBJ2-1; D not resolved. This CDR3 comprises 12 residues. Trimming took off 4 bases at V and 5 bases at J, with 7 bases between the two ends. The V gene's germline CDR1 is SGHRS and CDR2 YFSETQ. The CDR3 region has the DNA TGCGCCAGCAGCCCAACTCACAATGAGCAGTTCTTC. It specifies CASSPTHNEQFF.

In DNA, the CDR3 is TGTGCCAGCAGATGGGGACAGTCCTATGGCTACACCTTC. This sequence encodes CASRWGQSYGYTF. The V call is TRBV2, the J call TRBJ1-2; 7 bases map to TRBD1. Germline CDR1 is SNHLY and CDR2 is FYNNEI. The CDR3 has 13 amino acids. V trimming: 6 bases; J trimming: 4 bases; junction bases outside the gene matches: 5. The full variable domain, completed using reference TRBV2 and TRBJ1-2, is EPEVTQTPSHQVTQMGQEVILRCVPISNHLYFYWYRQILGQKVEFLVSFYNNEISEKSEIFDDQFSVERPDGSNFTLKIRSTKLEDSAMYFCASRWGQSYGYTFGSGTRLTVV.

The rearrangement uses TRBV7-3 and TRBJ2-2, with 13 bases identical to TRBD2. The CDR3 totals 18 residues. J was trimmed by 6 bases and V by 2 bases; bases with no gene match: 9. Germline values: CDR1 SGHTA, CDR2 FQGTGA. CDR3 bases: TGTGCCAGCAGCTTACAGGGGACTAGCGGGAACCCACCCGGGGAGCTGTTTTTT. This encodes CASSLQGTSGNPPGELFF.

Worth noting for this clone: Other DNA sequences within the sample encode an identical CDR3. The chain carries TRBV5-1 and TRBJ2-7, with TRBD1 matching over 9 bases. The germline CDR1 and CDR2 sequences are SGHRS and YFSETQ. The CDR3 spans 15 residues. V shed 2 bases, J shed 1 base, and the junction held 4 bases outside the gene matches. The CDR3 region has the DNA TGCGCCAGCAGCTTACGGACAGGGGAATCCTACGAGCAGTACTTC. Protein product: CASSLRTGESYEQYF.

The chain recombines TRBV7-9 with TRBJ2-7; TRBD2 matches at 11 bases. Germline lookup yields CDR1 SEHNR and CDR2 FQNEAQ (reference sequence). The CDR3 sequence is 17 residues long. With V trimmed by 1 base and J by 0 bases, 5 bases remained unmatched. The CDR3 here is CASSLGTSGLSSYEQYF. The CDR3 nucleotides are TGTGCCAGCAGCTTAGGGACTAGCGGGCTGAGCTCCTACGAGCAGTACTTC. Filled out from reference TRBV7-9 and TRBJ2-7, the complete variable domain reads DTGVSQNPRHKITKRGQNVTFRCDPISEHNRLYWYRQTLGQGPEFLTYFQNEAQLEKSRLLSDRFSAERPKGSFSTLEIQRTEQGDSAMYLCASSLGTSGLSSYEQYFGPGTRLTVT.

The chain has TRBV2 and TRBJ2-1; tentatively, D is TRBD2 (6 bases). Trimming took off 1 base at V and 7 bases at J, with 20 bases between the two ends. The CDR3 has 17 residues. Germline lookup yields CDR1 SNHLY and CDR2 FYNNEI. As DNA, the CDR3 is TGTGCCAGCAGTGAAGGGAGGTGGGGGACTTCCCAAAATGAGCAGTTCTTC. Its translation is CASSEGRWGTSQNEQFF. Together with reference TRBV2 and TRBJ2-1, the CDR3 gives the full variable domain: EPEVTQTPSHQVTQMGQEVILRCVPISNHLYFYWYRQILGQKVEFLVSFYNNEISEKSEIFDDQFSVERPDGSNFTLKIRSTKLEDSAMYFCASSEGRWGTSQNEQFFGPGTRLTVL.

This clone was picked up one time. The rearrangement uses TRBV5-6 and TRBJ2-1; TRBD2 might be the D (5 bases). The CDR3 is 15 residues long. V lost 0 bases to trimming and J lost 0 bases, with 7 bases between them. Germline loops: CDR1 SGHDT, CDR2 YYEEEE. The CDR3 DNA reads as TGTGCCAGCAGCTTGGAACTAGTCTCCTACAATGAGCAGTTCTTC. Its translation is CASSLELVSYNEQFF.

The chain couples TRBV9 to TRBJ1-1; 7 bases match TRBD1. Germline V gene lookup returns CDR1 SGDLS and CDR2 YYNGEE. V lost 0 bases, J lost 1 base, and 3 bases stayed unmatched. CDR3 size: 15 residues. The CDR3 protein is CASSVGTGWNTEAFF. CDR3 bases: TGTGCCAGCAGCGTAGGGACAGGTTGGAACACTGAAGCTTTCTTT.

This clone appeared a few times. The rearrangement links TRBV4-2 to TRBJ2-3; 14 nucleotides align to TRBD2. CDR1 is LGHNA and CDR2 is YNFKEQ in the germline V gene. The CDR3 totals 18 residues. V was clipped by 2 bases and J by 4 bases; unmatched bases: 8. This CDR3 reads CASSQRTGTSGSSDTQYF. In DNA form, the CDR3 reads TGTGCCAGCAGCCAACGTACCGGGACTAGCGGGAGCTCAGATACGCAGTATTTT.

This clone was counted once. This sequence joins TRBV9 and TRBJ2-1, with 9 positions matching TRBD2. The CDR3 consists of 16 residues. With 4 bases clipped from V and 4 bases from J, the junction kept 9 bases outside the gene matches. CDR1 SGDLS and CDR2 YYNGEE come from the germline V gene. DNA for the CDR3: TGTGCCAGCAGCTCCCTACTAGCGGGCGGTTACAATGAGCAGTTCTTC. This encodes CASSSLLAGGYNEQFF.

The chain uses TRBV7-2 and TRBJ2-7, with 9 bases lining up with TRBD1. The V gene's germline CDR1 is SGHTA and CDR2 FQGNSA. With 5 bases clipped from V and 5 bases from J, the junction kept 10 bases outside the gene matches. The CDR3 contains 15 residues. The CDR3 DNA reads TGTGCCAGCAGCCCCTCCGACAGGGGGGTCGACGAGCAGTACTTC. Protein product: CASSPSDRGVDEQYF.

The rearrangement links TRBV7-2 to TRBJ2-1, with D unclear. The CDR3 spans 11 residues. Germline V gene lookup returns CDR1 SGHTA and CDR2 FQGNSA. Deletions cut 3 bases from V and 8 bases from J, with 5 bases between. CDR3 nucleotide sequence: TGTGCCAGCAGCTTTATCGATGAGCAGTTCTTC. As protein: CASSFIDEQFF.

The chain combines TRBV19 with TRBJ2-3, with D possibly matching TRBD1 (6 bases). The V gene lost 3 bases and the J gene lost 3 bases, with 16 bases spanning the gap. The CDR3 contains 16 residues. Germline assignment: CDR1 LNHDA and CDR2 SQIVND (reference sequence). This CDR3 reads CASSMLFQGWTDTQYF. The CDR3 DNA sequence: TGTGCCAGTAGTATGCTTTTCCAGGGGTGGACAGATACGCAGTATTTT.

This chain's CDR3 is CASSQVGSQDTQYF. The CDR3 nucleotides are TGCGCCAGCAGCCAAGTCGGTAGCCAGGATACGCAGTATTTT. V gene TRBV4-3 combines with J gene TRBJ2-3; no clear D. The CDR3 loop spans 14 amino acids. Germline V CDR1 and CDR2: LGHNA, YSLEER. Between the trimmed V and J ends, which lost 1 base and 6 bases, there was a span of 11 bases.

This sequence joins TRBV5-8 and TRBJ2-7; perhaps TRBD1 as D (5 bases). Between the trimmed V and J ends, which lost 2 bases and 0 bases, there was a span of 12 bases. The germline gives CDR1 SGHTS, CDR2 YDEGEE. This CDR3 has 15 amino acids. CDR3 DNA sequence: TGTGCCAGCAGCTTTTCCGGACACTTCTCCTACGAGCAGTACTTC. The encoded protein is CASSFSGHFSYEQYF.

This chain connects TRBV28 to TRBJ2-6; D is unresolved. Trimming pared 7 bases from V and 7 bases from J, leaving 17 bases between. Germline assignment: CDR1 MDHEN and CDR2 SYDVKM. The CDR3 is 15 residues long. CDR3 in amino acids: CASNDDTALANVLTF. The CDR3 nucleotides read TGTGCCAGCAATGATGACACCGCCTTAGCCAACGTCCTGACTTTC.

The chain carries TRBV3-1 (or the pseudogene TRBV3-2) and TRBJ1-6; 10 bases line up with TRBD1. Germline assignment: CDR1 LGHDT and CDR2 YNNKEL (reference sequence). V shed 7 bases and J 9 bases; nucleotides not matched to a gene: 6. The CDR3 contains 14 residues. CDR3 nucleotides: TGTGCCAGCAACCCGACAGGGGGCGGTTCACCCCTCCACTTT. This encodes CASNPTGGGSPLHF.

V gene TRBV7-4 combines with J gene TRBJ2-3; D not resolved. The V end was cut by 1 base, the J end by 0 bases, with 11 bases between. Germline-derived CDR1 and CDR2 are SGHVT and SQSDAQ. The CDR3 runs to 16 residues. The CDR3 bases are TGTGCCAGCAGCTTAGTCTATTACTTTAGCACAGATACGCAGTATTTT. The encoded protein is CASSLVYYFSTDTQYF.

The table lists this clone with a few counts. V usage is TRBV12-5 and J usage is TRBJ1-5; D gene unclear. Germline CDR1 is LGHNT and CDR2 is FRNRAP. CDR3 length: 10 amino acids. The V and J ends lost 6 bases and 9 bases respectively, with 6 bases between them. The CDR3 spells CASGPGPQHF. In nucleotides, the CDR3 is TGTGCTAGTGGCCCCGGGCCCCAGCATTTT.

The rearrangement uses TRBV24-1 and TRBJ2-1, with 7 bases lining up with TRBD2. V was pared by 3 bases and J by 6 bases, with 4 bases of the junction left unmatched. Germline V lookup: CDR1 KGHDR, CDR2 SFDVKD. This CDR3 has 14 residues. The CDR3 sequence is CATSDRRERNEQFF. The CDR3 nucleotides are TGTGCCACCAGTGATCGGCGGGAGCGCAATGAGCAGTTCTTC.

The chain has TRBV7-8 and TRBJ1-5, with TRBD1 matching over 7 bases. J gave up 6 bases and V 2 bases, and 7 bases lay outside the gene matches. This CDR3 has 15 amino acids. Germline-derived CDR1 and CDR2 are SGHVS and FQNEAQ. The CDR3 coding sequence is TGTGCCAGCAGCTTAATGACAGGGACGCGTCAGCCCCAGCATTTT. Encoded protein: CASSLMTGTRQPQHF. The full variable domain, rest sourced from reference TRBV7-8 and TRBJ1-5, is GAGVSQSPRYKVAKRGQDVALRCDPISGHVSLFWYQQALGQGPEFLTYFQNEAQLDKSGLPSDRFFAERPEGSVSTLKIQRTQQEDSAVYLCASSLMTGTRQPQHFGDGTRLSIL.

V and J are TRBV6-6 and TRBJ2-3; 7 nucleotides agree with TRBD1. Germline V lookup: CDR1 MNHNY, CDR2 SVGAGI (reference sequence). J lost 4 bases, V lost 2 bases, and 6 bases had no gene match. The CDR3 has 15 residues. The CDR3 region is CASSYPDRVADTQYF. In DNA form, the CDR3 reads TGTGCCAGCAGTTACCCCGACAGGGTGGCAGATACGCAGTATTTT.

J is TRBJ2-5 and V is TRBV7-2; D is unresolved. Germline-derived CDR1 and CDR2 are SGHTA and FQGNSA. This CDR3 contains 14 residues. V was trimmed by 1 base and J by 4 bases, leaving 10 bases between them. The CDR3 is CASSLGQARETQYF. CDR3 nucleotides: TGTGCCAGCAGCTTAGGGCAGGCCCGAGAGACCCAGTACTTC.

The gene calls are TRBV6-5 and TRBJ2-1; 12 bases align to TRBD1. The trim removed 8 bases at V and 9 bases at J, leaving 5 bases unmatched. This CDR3 comprises 13 residues. Germline CDR1 reads MNHEY; CDR2 reads SVGAGI. CDR3 protein: CASRDRGRGEQFF. As DNA, the CDR3 is TGTGCCAGCCGGGACAGGGGGCGGGGTGAGCAGTTCTTC.

The chain combines TRBV30 with TRBJ2-7; unclear D gene. The CDR3 spans 11 residues. V lost 0 bases and J 4 bases, leaving 4 bases between the germline ends. CDR1 GTSNPN and CDR2 SVGIG come from the germline V gene (reference sequence). The CDR3 nucleotides are TGTGCCTGGAGTGTATCTTACGAGCAGTACTTC. This codes for CAWSVSYEQYF.

The rearrangement joins TRBV9 to TRBJ2-7; the match to TRBD1 covers 9 bases. CDR1 is SGDLS, CDR2 YYNGEE, per germline. The CDR3 runs 15 residues. The V and J ends lost 3 bases and 4 bases, in that order; junction bases with no gene match: 8. In nucleotides, the CDR3 is TGTGCCAGCAGCGCCTTTACAGGGGGCGCGTACGAGCAGTACTTC. Its translation is CASSAFTGGAYEQYF.

The chain is built from TRBV5-4 and TRBJ2-3; TRBD2 matches 12 bases. Germline V gene data show CDR1 as SGHNT and CDR2 as YYREEE (reference sequence). The ends lost 4 bases at V and 6 bases at J; junction bases unmatched: 9. CDR3 length: 16 residues. The CDR3 region has the DNA TGTGCCAGCAGCGGTCGACTAGCGGGAGAAGGGGATACGCAGTATTTT. Translated: CASSGRLAGEGDTQYF.

The chain carries TRBV7-9 and TRBJ2-1, with D possibly matching TRBD2 (5 bases). The CDR3 spans 13 residues. Germline V CDR1 and CDR2: SEHNR, FQNEAQ (reference sequence). Trimming stripped 5 bases from V and 7 bases from J, with 12 bases between. CDR3 in amino acids: CASSHPGKNEQFF. CDR3 sequence (DNA): TGTGCCAGCAGCCACCCCGGGAAGAATGAGCAGTTCTTC.

CDR3 nucleotides: TGTGCCAGCAGTGAGGAGACCACCGGGGAGCTGTTTTTT. Its protein is CASSEETTGELFF. The chain recombines TRBV2 with TRBJ2-2; D ambiguous. There are 13 residues in the CDR3. Germline V CDR1 and CDR2: SNHLY, FYNNEI. V was clipped by 3 bases and J by 4 bases, with 6 bases between them. Together with reference TRBV2 and TRBJ2-2, the CDR3 gives the full variable domain: EPEVTQTPSHQVTQMGQEVILRCVPISNHLYFYWYRQILGQKVEFLVSFYNNEISEKSEIFDDQFSVERPDGSNFTLKIRSTKLEDSAMYFCASSEETTGELFFGEGSRLTVL.

This sequence joins TRBV7-8 and TRBJ1-2; the D gene is possibly TRBD1 (6 bases). Germline-derived CDR1 and CDR2 are SGHVS and FQNEAQ. V was pared by 3 bases and J by 0 bases, with 8 bases between. CDR3 length: 14 amino acids. CDR3 nucleotides: TGTGCCAGCAGCTTGGACAGTGCTAACTATGGCTACACCTTC. Amino acid sequence: CASSLDSANYGYTF.